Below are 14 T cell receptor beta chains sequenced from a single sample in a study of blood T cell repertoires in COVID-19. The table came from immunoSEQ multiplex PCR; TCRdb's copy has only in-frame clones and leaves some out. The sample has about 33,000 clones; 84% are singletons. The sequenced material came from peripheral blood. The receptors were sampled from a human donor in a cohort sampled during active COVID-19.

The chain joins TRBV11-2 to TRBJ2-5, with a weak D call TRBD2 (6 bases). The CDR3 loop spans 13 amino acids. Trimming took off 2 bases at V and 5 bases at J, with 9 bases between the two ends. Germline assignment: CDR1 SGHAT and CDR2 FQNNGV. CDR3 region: CASSLTSFETQYF. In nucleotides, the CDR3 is TGTGCCAGCAGCTTAACTAGCTTCGAGACCCAGTACTTC.

Here the CDR3 reads CSVGTGGFTEAFF. The CDR3 coding sequence is TGCAGCGTCGGGACAGGGGGCTTTACTGAAGCTTTCTTT. The chain carries TRBV29-1 and TRBJ1-1; 12 nucleotides match TRBD1. The CDR3 loop spans 13 amino acids. From germline, CDR1 is SQVTM and CDR2 ANQGSEA. Trimming took 6 bases from V and 5 from J; bases not matched to a gene: 4.

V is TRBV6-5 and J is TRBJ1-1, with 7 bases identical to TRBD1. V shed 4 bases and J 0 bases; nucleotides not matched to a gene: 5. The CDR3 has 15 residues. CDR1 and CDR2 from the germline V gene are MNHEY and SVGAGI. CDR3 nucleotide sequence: TGTGCCAGCAGTTCCGGGACAGCACTGAACACTGAAGCTTTCTTT. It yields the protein CASSSGTALNTEAFF.

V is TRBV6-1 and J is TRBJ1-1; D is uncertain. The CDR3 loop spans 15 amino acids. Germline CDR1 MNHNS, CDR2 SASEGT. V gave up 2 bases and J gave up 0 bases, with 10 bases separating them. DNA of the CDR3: TGTGCCAGCAGTGAACAGGCGAACATGAACACTGAAGCTTTCTTT. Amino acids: CASSEQANMNTEAFF.

The CDR3 DNA reads TGTGCCAGCAGTAATCAGGGGGCAGGCGGGGAGCTGTTTTTT. Protein: CASSNQGAGGELFF. The chain recombines TRBV2 with TRBJ2-2; 8 nucleotides align to TRBD1. CDR1 is SNHLY, CDR2 FYNNEI, per germline. V lost 5 bases to trimming and J lost 7 bases; unmatched junction nucleotides: 6. This CDR3 contains 14 residues.

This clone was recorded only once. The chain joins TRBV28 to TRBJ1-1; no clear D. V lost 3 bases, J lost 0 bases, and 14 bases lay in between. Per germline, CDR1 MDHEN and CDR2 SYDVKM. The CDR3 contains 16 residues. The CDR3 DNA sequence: TGTGCCAGCAGTTTCCGGAGGTCCTCGATGAACACTGAAGCTTTCTTT. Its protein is CASSFRRSSMNTEAFF.

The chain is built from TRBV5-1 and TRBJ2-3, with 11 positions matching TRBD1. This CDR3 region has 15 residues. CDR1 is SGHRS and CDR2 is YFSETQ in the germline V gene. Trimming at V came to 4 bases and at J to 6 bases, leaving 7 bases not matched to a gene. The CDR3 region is CASSITGTGGDTQYF. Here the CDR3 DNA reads TGCGCCAGCAGCATCACCGGGACAGGGGGTGATACGCAGTATTTT.

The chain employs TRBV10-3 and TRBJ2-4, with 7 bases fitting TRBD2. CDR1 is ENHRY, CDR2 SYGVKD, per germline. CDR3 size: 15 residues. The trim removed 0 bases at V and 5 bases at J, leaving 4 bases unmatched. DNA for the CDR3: TGTGCCATCAGTGAGTCGGGGGGGATTGAAAACATTCAGTACTTC. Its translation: CAISESGGIENIQYF.

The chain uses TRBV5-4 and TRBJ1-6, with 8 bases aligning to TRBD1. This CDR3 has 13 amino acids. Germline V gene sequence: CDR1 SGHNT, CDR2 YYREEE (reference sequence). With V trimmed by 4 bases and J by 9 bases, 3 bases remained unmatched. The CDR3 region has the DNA TGTGCCAGCAGCCAGGACAGGGCTTCACCCCTCCACTTT. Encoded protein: CASSQDRASPLHF.

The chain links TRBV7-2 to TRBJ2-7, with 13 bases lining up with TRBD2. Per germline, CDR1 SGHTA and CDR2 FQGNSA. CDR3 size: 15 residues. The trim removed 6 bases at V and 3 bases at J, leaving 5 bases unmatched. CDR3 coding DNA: TGTGCCAGCAGACAAGGACTAGCGGGGGTCTACGAGCAGTACTTC. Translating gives CASRQGLAGVYEQYF.

The CDR3 DNA is TGCGCCAGCAGCTTGTTCGGGGATTGGACTGAAGCTTTCTTT. Translating gives CASSLFGDWTEAFF. V and J are TRBV5-1 and TRBJ1-1; no firm D call. The V end was cut by 1 base, the J end by 5 bases, with 12 bases between. The CDR3 spans 14 residues. The germline CDR1 and CDR2 sequences are SGHRS and YFSETQ.

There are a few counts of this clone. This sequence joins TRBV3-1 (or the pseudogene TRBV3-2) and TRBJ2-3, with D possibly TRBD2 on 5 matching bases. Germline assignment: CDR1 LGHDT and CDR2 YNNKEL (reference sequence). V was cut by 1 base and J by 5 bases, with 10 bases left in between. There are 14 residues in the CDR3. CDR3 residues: CASSQGPLGDTQYF. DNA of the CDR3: TGTGCCAGCAGCCAAGGCCCACTAGGAGATACGCAGTATTTT.

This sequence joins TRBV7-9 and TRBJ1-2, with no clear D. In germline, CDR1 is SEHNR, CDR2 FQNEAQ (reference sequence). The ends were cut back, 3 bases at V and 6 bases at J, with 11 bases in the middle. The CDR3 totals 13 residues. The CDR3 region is CASSFPNGDGYTF. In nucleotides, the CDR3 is TGTGCCAGCAGCTTTCCGAATGGAGATGGCTACACCTTC.

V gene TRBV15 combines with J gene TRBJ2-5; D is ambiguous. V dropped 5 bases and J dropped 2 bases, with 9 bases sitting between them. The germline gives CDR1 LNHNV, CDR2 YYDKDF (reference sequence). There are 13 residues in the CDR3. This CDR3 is CATSHKQQETQYF. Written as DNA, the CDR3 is TGTGCCACCAGCCATAAACAGCAAGAGACCCAGTACTTC.